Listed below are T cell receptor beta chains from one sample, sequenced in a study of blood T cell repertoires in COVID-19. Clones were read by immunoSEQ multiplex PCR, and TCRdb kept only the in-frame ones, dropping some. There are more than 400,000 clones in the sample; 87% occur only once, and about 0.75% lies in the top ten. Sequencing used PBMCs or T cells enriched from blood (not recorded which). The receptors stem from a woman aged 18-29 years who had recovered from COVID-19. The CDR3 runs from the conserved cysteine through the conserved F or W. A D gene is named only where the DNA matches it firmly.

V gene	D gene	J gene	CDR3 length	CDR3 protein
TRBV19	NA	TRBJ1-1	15	CASSPWGGLVTEAFF
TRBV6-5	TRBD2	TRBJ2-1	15	CASSQGTGGWNEQFF
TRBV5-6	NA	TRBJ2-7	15	CASSLGDRSSYEQYF
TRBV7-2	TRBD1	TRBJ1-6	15	CASSLLQGGDSPLHF
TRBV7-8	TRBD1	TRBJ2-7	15	CASSLVGGQVYEQYF
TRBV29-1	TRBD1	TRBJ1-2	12	CSVGQGVEGYTF
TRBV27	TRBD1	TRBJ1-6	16	CASSLSGQPINSPLHF
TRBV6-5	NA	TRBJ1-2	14	CASSLGGDNYGYTF
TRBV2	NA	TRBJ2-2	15	CASSVQGSSAGELFF
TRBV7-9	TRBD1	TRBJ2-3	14	CASSLEYRGDTQYF
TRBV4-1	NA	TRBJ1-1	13	CASSQEGDTEAFF
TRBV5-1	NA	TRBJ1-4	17	CASSLVLTGRSNEKLFF
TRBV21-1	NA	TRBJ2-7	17	CASSKESQTSGAHEQYF
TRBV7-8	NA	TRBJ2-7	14	CASSPNDRQYEQYF